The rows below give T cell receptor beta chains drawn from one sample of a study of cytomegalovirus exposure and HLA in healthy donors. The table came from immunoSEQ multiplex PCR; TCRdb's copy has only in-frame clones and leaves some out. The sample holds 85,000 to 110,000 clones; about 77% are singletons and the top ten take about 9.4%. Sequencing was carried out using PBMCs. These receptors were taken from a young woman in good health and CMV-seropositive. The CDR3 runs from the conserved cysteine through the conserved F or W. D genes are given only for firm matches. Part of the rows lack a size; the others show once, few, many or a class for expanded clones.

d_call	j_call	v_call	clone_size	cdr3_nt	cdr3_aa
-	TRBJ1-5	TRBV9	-	TGTGCCAGCAGCGTCGGGATTACGGGGAATCAGCCCCAGCATTTT	CASSVGITGNQPQHF
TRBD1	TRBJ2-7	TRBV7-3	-	TGTGCCAGCAGCCGACAGGGGGGCTCCTACGAGCAGTACTTC	CASSRQGGSYEQYF
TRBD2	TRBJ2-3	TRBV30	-	TGTGCCTGGAGTGAGGGACTAGCGGGCACAGATACGCAGTATTTT	CAWSEGLAGTDTQYF
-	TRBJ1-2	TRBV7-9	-	TGTGCCAGCAGCTTACAGTCTCCTGGCTACACCTTC	CASSLQSPGYTF
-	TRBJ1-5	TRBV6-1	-	TGTGCCAGCAGTACACAGGCTTATAGCAATCAGCCCCAGCATTTT	CASSTQAYSNQPQHF
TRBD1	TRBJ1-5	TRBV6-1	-	TGTGCCAGCAGTGGAGGCAGGGGGCGAAATCAGCCCCAGCATTTT	CASSGGRGRNQPQHF
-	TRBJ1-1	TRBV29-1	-	TGCAGCTCTGGGGGACAACGGAACACTGAAGCTTTCTTT	CSSGGQRNTEAFF
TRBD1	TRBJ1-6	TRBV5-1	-	TGCGCCAGCAGCTTGGGGGACAGGGTTGGTTCACCCCTCCACTTT	CASSLGDRVGSPLHF
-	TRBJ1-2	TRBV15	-	TGTGCCACCAGCAGAGAACAGAACTATGGCTACACCTTC	CATSREQNYGYTF
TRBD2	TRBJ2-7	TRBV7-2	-	TGTGCCAGCAGCTGTGGGGGGGGAGGGACCTACGAGCAGTACTTC	CASSCGGGGTYEQYF
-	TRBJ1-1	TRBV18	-	TGTGCCAGCTCACCTGTTAGCGTGAACACTGAAGCTTTCTTT	CASSPVSVNTEAFF
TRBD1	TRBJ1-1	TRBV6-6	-	TGTGCCAGCAGTTACCGGATCCGGGACAGGGAAATAGCTTTCTTT	CASSYRIRDREIAFF
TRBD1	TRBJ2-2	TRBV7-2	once	TGTGCCAGCAGCAACAGGGGATTTGGTTACACCGGGGAGCTGTTTTTT	CASSNRGFGYTGELFF
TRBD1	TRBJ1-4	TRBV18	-	TGTGCCAGCTCACCCTTGGGACAGGGAAATGAAAAACTGTTTTTT	CASSPLGQGNEKLFF
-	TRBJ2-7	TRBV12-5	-	TGTGCTAGTGGTCTCCGTGGGGGCTTTCCCTACTACGAGCAGTACTTC	CASGLRGGFPYYEQYF
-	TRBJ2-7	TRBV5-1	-	TGCGCCAGCAGCTTGAACGCGGGGACGGAGCAGTACTTC	CASSLNAGTEQYF
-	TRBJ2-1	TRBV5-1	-	TGCGCCAGCAGCTTGGGCCCGGGGTCTACACACTATGAGCAGTTCTTC	CASSLGPGSTHYEQFF
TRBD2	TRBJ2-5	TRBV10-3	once	TGTGCCACCGAAAGGGGGACTAGCGGGAGGGCCGGGGAGACCCAGTACTTC	CATERGTSGRAGETQYF
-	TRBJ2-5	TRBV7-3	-	TGTGCCAGCAGCTACCACGGCCAAGAGACCCAGTACTTC	CASSYHGQETQYF
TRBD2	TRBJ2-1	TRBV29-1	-	TGCAGCGTTGATAGCGGGAGCATCCACAATGAGCAGTTCTTC	CSVDSGSIHNEQFF
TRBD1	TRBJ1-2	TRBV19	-	TGTGCCAGTAGTATAGCCGGGGACAGGACCGCAATAGTCTATGGCTACACCTTC	CASSIAGDRTAIVYGYTF
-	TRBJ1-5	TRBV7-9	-	TGTGCCAGCAGTACCCAAGGGGATCAGCCCCAGCATTTT	CASSTQGDQPQHF
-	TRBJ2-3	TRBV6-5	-	TGTGCCAGCAGTTACTTCTATTCGACTAGCACAGATACGCAGTATTTT	CASSYFYSTSTDTQYF
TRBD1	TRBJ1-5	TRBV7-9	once	TGTGCCAGCAGCTCGGGACAGGGGGGACAGCCCCAGCATTTT	CASSSGQGGQPQHF
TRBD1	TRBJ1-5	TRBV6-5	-	TGTGCCAGCAGACGGACAGGGCGCAATCAGCCCCAGCATTTT	CASRRTGRNQPQHF
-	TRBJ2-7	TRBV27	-	TGTGCCAGCAGTGGGGACCGGACAGTCAGCTCCTACGAGCAGTACTTC	CASSGDRTVSSYEQYF
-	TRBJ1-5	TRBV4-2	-	TGTGCCAGCAGCCAAGCGGCAGACAGGAATCAGCCCCAGCATTTT	CASSQAADRNQPQHF
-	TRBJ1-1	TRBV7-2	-	TGTGCCAGCAGCTCCCAAATGAACACTGAAGCTTTCTTT	CASSSQMNTEAFF
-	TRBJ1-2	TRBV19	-	TGTGCCAGCTTTAACCGGGGTGGCTATGGCTACACCTTC	CASFNRGGYGYTF
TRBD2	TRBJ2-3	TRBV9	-	TGTGCCAGCAGCGCTCGACTAGCGGGAGTAGGCACAGATACGCAGTATTTT	CASSARLAGVGTDTQYF
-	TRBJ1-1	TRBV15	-	TGTGCCACCAGCAGAGGAGGAGGGTTTGGGGCTTTCTTT	CATSRGGGFGAFF
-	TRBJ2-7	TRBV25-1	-	TGTGCCAGCAGTGAAGGGAGTCCGTTGATCTACGAGCAGTACTTC	CASSEGSPLIYEQYF
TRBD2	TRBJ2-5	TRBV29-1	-	TGCAGCGTTGCTAGCGGGAGGGCCAGGCAAGAGACCCAGTACTTC	CSVASGRARQETQYF
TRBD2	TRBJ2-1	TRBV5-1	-	TGCGCCAGCAGCCGGTGGACTAGCGGGAGCTCCTACAATGAGCAGTTCTTC	CASSRWTSGSSYNEQFF
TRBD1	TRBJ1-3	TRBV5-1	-	TGCGCCAGCAGCTTCACACAGGGGCACTCTGGAAACACCATATATTTT	CASSFTQGHSGNTIYF
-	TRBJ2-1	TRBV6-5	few	TGTGCCAGCAGGCAGGGTACGGAGTTCTTC	CASRQGTEFF
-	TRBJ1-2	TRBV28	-	TGTGCCAGCAGTTTGACGACAAGTTATGGCTACACCTTC	CASSLTTSYGYTF
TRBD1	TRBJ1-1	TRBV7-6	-	TGTGCCAGCAGCTTGGGACAGGGGAACGGGAACACTGAAGCTTTCTTT	CASSLGQGNGNTEAFF
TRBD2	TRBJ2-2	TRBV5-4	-	TGTGCCAGCAGCCAAGGACTAGCGGGGGGCCTGAACACCGGGGAGCTGTTTTTT	CASSQGLAGGLNTGELFF
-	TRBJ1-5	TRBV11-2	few	TGTGCCAGCAGCTTAGCGCAACAGATTAGCAATCAGCCCCAGCATTTT	CASSLAQQISNQPQHF
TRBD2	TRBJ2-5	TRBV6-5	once	TGTGCCAGCAGTCCCCGCGGGGGGGGACAAGAGACCCAGTACTTC	CASSPRGGGQETQYF
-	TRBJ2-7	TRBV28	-	TGTGCCAGCAGCTCCCCCGGAGGGGCGGGTGGCTACGAGCAGTACTTC	CASSSPGGAGGYEQYF
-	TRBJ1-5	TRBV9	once	TGTGCCAGCAGCGTATATTCCGCGGGTCAGCCCCAGCATTTT	CASSVYSAGQPQHF
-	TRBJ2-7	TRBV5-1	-	TGCGCCAGCAGCTTGGGGGGGGAACCCTACGAGCAGTACTTC	CASSLGGEPYEQYF
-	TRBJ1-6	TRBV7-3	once	TGTGCCAGCAGCCTTGACGCGGGCCGCCCCCTCCACTTT	CASSLDAGRPLHF
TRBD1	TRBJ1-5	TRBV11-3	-	TGTGCCAGCAGCTCCCCGACCGGGACAGGGGGCAATCAGCCCCAGCATTTT	CASSSPTGTGGNQPQHF
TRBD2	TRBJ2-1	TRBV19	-	TGTGCCAGCGGAGCGGGAGGTGAGCAGTTCTTC	CASGAGGEQFF
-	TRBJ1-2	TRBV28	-	TGTGCCAGCAGTCCCTCGGTCGGTAACTATGGCTACACCTTC	CASSPSVGNYGYTF
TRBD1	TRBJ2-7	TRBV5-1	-	TGCGCCAGCAGCCTCCGGACAGGGACAGTCTACGAGCAGTACTTC	CASSLRTGTVYEQYF